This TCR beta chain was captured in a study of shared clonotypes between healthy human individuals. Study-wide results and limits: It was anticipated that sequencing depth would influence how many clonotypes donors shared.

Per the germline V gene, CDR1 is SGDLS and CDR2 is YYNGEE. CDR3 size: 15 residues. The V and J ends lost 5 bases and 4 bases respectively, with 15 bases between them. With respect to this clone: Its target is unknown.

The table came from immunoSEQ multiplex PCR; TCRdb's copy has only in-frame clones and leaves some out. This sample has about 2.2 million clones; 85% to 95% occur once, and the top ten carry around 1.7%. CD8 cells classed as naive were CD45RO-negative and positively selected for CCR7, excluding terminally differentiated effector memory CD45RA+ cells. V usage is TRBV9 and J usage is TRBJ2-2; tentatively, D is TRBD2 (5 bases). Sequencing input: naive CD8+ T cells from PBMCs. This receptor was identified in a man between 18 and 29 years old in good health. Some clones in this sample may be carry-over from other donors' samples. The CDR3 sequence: CASRGSSGSTGELFF. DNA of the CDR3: TGTGCCAGCAGGGGGAGTTCGGGGTCCACCGGGGAGCTGTTTTTT.